The next 32 T cell receptor beta chains were all read from a single sample in a study of cytomegalovirus exposure and HLA in healthy donors. Profiled with immunoSEQ multiplex PCR; TCRdb holds only in-frame clones, not every one. Seen here are more than 95,000 clones, approximately 92% observed once, and the top ten hold approximately 1.1%. The specimen sequenced was PBMCs. These receptors all come from a woman younger than 30 in good health and CMV-seronegative.

The chain uses TRBV7-2 and TRBJ2-2, with TRBD2 matching over 7 bases. Trimming took 3 bases from V and 4 from J; bases not matched to a gene: 5. Germline lookup yields CDR1 SGHTA and CDR2 FQGNSA. The CDR3 spans 15 residues. The CDR3 DNA follows: TGTGCCAGCAGCTTTTCGCGGGGGAGCACCGGGGAGCTGTTTTTT. Its protein is CASSFSRGSTGELFF.

This chain connects TRBV6-5 to TRBJ1-2; 8 bases are shared with TRBD1. V lost 6 bases and J lost 8; bases outside the gene matches: 11. CDR1 and CDR2 from the germline V gene are MNHEY and SVGAGI. There are 14 residues in the CDR3. The chain's CDR3 is CASSFSATGVGYTF. CDR3 DNA: TGTGCCAGCAGCTTCTCCGCGACAGGGGTCGGCTACACCTTC.

The V and J genes are TRBV5-1 and TRBJ2-3, with 16 bases aligning to TRBD2. V trimming: 4 bases; J trimming: 5 bases; junction bases outside the gene matches: 13. Germline CDR1 reads SGHRS; CDR2 reads YFSETQ. CDR3 length: 19 residues. The chain's CDR3 is CASSPKGLAGGRSLDTQYF. The CDR3 DNA sequence: TGCGCCAGCAGCCCAAAGGGACTAGCGGGGGGGCGCAGTCTAGATACGCAGTATTTT.

The J gene is TRBJ2-6, the V gene TRBV18; TRBD2 might be the D (6 bases). The CDR3 has 16 amino acids. The germline V gene encodes CDR1 KGHSH and CDR2 LQKENI. Trimming pared 3 bases from V and 3 bases from J, leaving 12 bases between. CDR3 loop: CASSPLGRFGANVLTF. The CDR3 DNA is TGTGCCAGCTCACCTCTAGGGAGGTTTGGGGCCAACGTCCTGACTTTC.

The chain combines TRBV19 with TRBJ1-2; D unresolved. V was trimmed by 4 bases and J by 4 bases, leaving 10 bases between them. The CDR3 consists of 13 residues. CDR1 is LNHDA and CDR2 is SQIVND in the germline V gene (reference sequence). Here the CDR3 reads CASSREKSYGYTF. In DNA, the CDR3 is TGTGCCAGTAGTAGGGAGAAATCCTATGGCTACACCTTC.

The genes are TRBV4-3 and TRBJ2-1, with 7 bases lining up with TRBD2. Germline trimming cut 4 bases from V and 2 bases from J; bases unmatched to any gene: 17. CDR1 is LGHNA, CDR2 YSLEER, per germline. The CDR3 loop spans 19 amino acids. CDR3 in amino acids: CASSPMGGRDFPPYNEQFF. As DNA, the CDR3 is TGCGCCAGCAGCCCGATGGGAGGGCGGGACTTTCCCCCCTACAATGAGCAGTTCTTC.

The gene calls are TRBV19 and TRBJ1-5; D gene unclear. This CDR3 contains 16 residues. The germline gives CDR1 LNHDA, CDR2 SQIVND (reference sequence). Deletions cut 5 bases from V and 7 bases from J, with 21 bases between. CDR3 loop: CASSPGPPGSGQPQHF. CDR3 sequence (DNA): TGTGCCAGTAGTCCTGGCCCACCGGGATCGGGACAGCCCCAGCATTTT.

This chain uses TRBV7-2 with TRBJ1-1, with TRBD1 matching 11 bases. The CDR3 sequence is 16 residues long. Trimming at V came to 3 bases and at J to 6 bases, leaving 9 bases not matched to a gene. Germline-derived CDR1 and CDR2 are SGHTA and FQGNSA. DNA for the CDR3: TGTGCCAGCAGCTTGACAGGACAGGGGGCTTGGGCTGAAGCTTTCTTT. Translating it yields CASSLTGQGAWAEAFF.

V gene TRBV9 combines with J gene TRBJ2-7, with a weak D call TRBD2 (5 bases). Germline lookup yields CDR1 SGDLS and CDR2 YYNGEE. Trimming cost V 1 base and J 0 bases, with 14 bases left between them. The CDR3 runs to 16 residues. The CDR3 sequence is CASSVFVRVTSYEQYV. The CDR3 bases are TGTGCCAGCAGCGTATTTGTGCGGGTTACCTCCTACGAGCAGTACGTC.

The rearrangement uses TRBV6-6 and TRBJ1-2, with TRBD1 identical over 7 bases. Unmatched junction bases numbered 16, after V lost 8 bases and J lost 7 bases. The CDR3 length is 15 residues. The germline V gene has CDR1 MNHNY and CDR2 SVGAGI (reference sequence). The CDR3 is CASAPGGREVVGYTF. The DNA for the CDR3 is TGTGCCAGCGCGCCAGGGGGGCGAGAGGTGGTTGGCTACACCTTC.

J is TRBJ1-2 and V is TRBV28, with a tentative D call TRBD1 (5 bases). This CDR3 has 16 residues. The ends were cut back, 7 bases at V and 2 bases at J, with 20 bases in the middle. CDR1 is MDHEN and CDR2 is SYDVKM in the germline V gene. CDR3 nucleotide sequence: TGTGCCAGCAATGCCCCAGGAGGGGCGACCAACTATGGCTACACCTTC. This encodes CASNAPGGATNYGYTF.

The rearrangement links TRBV28 to TRBJ2-7, with 9 bases matching TRBD2. Trimming cost V 6 bases and J 3 bases; bases outside gene matches: 3. This CDR3 is built from 13 residues. In germline, CDR1 is MDHEN, CDR2 SYDVKM. The CDR3 nucleotides are TGTGCCAGCAGGGTAGCGGGAGTCTACGAGCAGTACTTC. Translating it yields CASRVAGVYEQYF.

The chain recombines TRBV7-8 with TRBJ1-2; 9 nucleotides line up with TRBD1. The CDR3 sequence is 14 residues long. The V and J ends lost 5 bases and 5 bases, in that order; junction bases with no gene match: 6. Germline V lookup: CDR1 SGHVS, CDR2 FQNEAQ. CDR3 DNA: TGTGCCAGCAGCCAAGGGACAGGGTCGTATGGCTACACCTTC. It encodes CASSQGTGSYGYTF. Combining the CDR3 with reference TRBV7-8 and TRBJ1-2 gives the whole variable domain GAGVSQSPRYKVAKRGQDVALRCDPISGHVSLFWYQQALGQGPEFLTYFQNEAQLDKSGLPSDRFFAERPEGSVSTLKIQRTQQEDSAVYLCASSQGTGSYGYTFGSGTRLTVV.

This rearrangement joins TRBV30 to TRBJ1-2; TRBD1 aligns across 7 bases. The V and J ends lost 5 bases and 5 bases, in that order; junction bases with no gene match: 11. Germline lookup yields CDR1 GTSNPN and CDR2 SVGIG (reference sequence). The CDR3 length is 14 residues. The CDR3 protein is CAWQKGTDGYGYTF. The CDR3 region has the DNA TGTGCCTGGCAAAAGGGGACAGATGGATATGGCTACACCTTC.

V gene TRBV4-1 combines with J gene TRBJ2-2; TRBD1 matches 8 bases. The CDR3 sequence is 17 residues long. CDR1 is MGHRA, CDR2 YSYEKL, per germline. Trimming removed 3 bases from V and 5 bases from J; junction bases left unmatched: 11. The CDR3 loop reads CASSQLAMGQATGELFF. The DNA for the CDR3 is TGCGCCAGCAGCCAGTTGGCCATGGGACAGGCGACCGGGGAGCTGTTTTTT.

Here the CDR3 DNA reads TGTGCCTGGAGTGAACCAAGACAGGAAGAGACCCAGTACTTC. It yields the protein CAWSEPRQEETQYF. V is TRBV30 and J is TRBJ2-5; tentatively, D is TRBD1 (6 bases). The germline V and J ends were trimmed by 1 base and 3 bases, with 12 bases remaining between them. This CDR3 has 14 residues. Per germline, CDR1 GTSNPN and CDR2 SVGIG (reference sequence).

The rearrangement joins TRBV28 to TRBJ2-7; TRBD1 matches 9 bases. The CDR3 consists of 12 residues. Germline V CDR1 and CDR2: MDHEN, SYDVKM. The ends lost 4 bases at V and 5 bases at J; junction bases unmatched: 0. The CDR3 bases are TGTGCCAGCAGTTACAGGGGGCACGAGCAGTACGTC. Translation gives CASSYRGHEQYV.

The chain couples TRBV30 to TRBJ2-2; possible D gene TRBD2, 5 bases. Germline-derived CDR1 and CDR2 are GTSNPN and SVGIG (reference sequence). V was shortened by 5 bases and J by 0 bases, with 7 bases between the two germline ends. CDR3 size: 13 residues. The DNA of the CDR3 is TGTGCCTGGGACTACGCGAACACCGGGGAGCTGTTTTTT. This translates into CAWDYANTGELFF.

The chain employs TRBV6-1 and TRBJ1-2; possibly TRBD1 for D (6 bases). This CDR3 contains 13 residues. CDR1 MNHNS and CDR2 SASEGT come from the germline V gene. V shed 7 bases and J shed 6 bases, with 15 bases lying between them. The CDR3 DNA follows: TGTGCCAGCACCGAGAGGGACAACAATGGCTACACCTTC. Translation gives CASTERDNNGYTF.

This sequence joins TRBV28 and TRBJ2-3; TRBD2 aligns across 8 bases. This CDR3 has 15 residues. In germline, CDR1 is MDHEN, CDR2 SYDVKM. With V trimmed by 5 bases and J by 1 base, 5 bases remained unmatched. Written as DNA, the CDR3 is TGTGCCAGCAGTGAGACTAGCGACCGCACAGATACGCAGTATTTT. It yields the protein CASSETSDRTDTQYF.

The chain couples TRBV29-1 to TRBJ2-3, with 13 bases lining up with TRBD2. Germline CDR1 and CDR2: SQVTM and ANQGSEA. J lost 3 bases, V lost 6 bases, and 6 bases had no gene match. The CDR3 contains 15 residues. The CDR3 region has the DNA TGCAGCGTCCGGGGACTAGCGGGATCTACAGATACGCAGTATTTT. It codes for CSVRGLAGSTDTQYF.

In its sample, this clone was seen a few times. The rearrangement uses TRBV25-1 and TRBJ2-5; TRBD2 matches 8 bases. This CDR3 is built from 15 residues. J lost 5 bases, V lost 5 bases, and 10 bases had no gene match. The germline V gene has CDR1 MGHDK and CDR2 SYGVNS. CDR3 DNA: TGTGCCAGCAGTTACCCAGCGGGAGTTAGCGAGACCCAGTACTTC. It is translated as CASSYPAGVSETQYF.

This chain uses TRBV5-1 with TRBJ1-5; D uncertain. Germline CDR1 SGHRS, CDR2 YFSETQ. Between the trimmed V and J ends, which lost 0 bases and 6 bases, there was a span of 7 bases. CDR3 length: 13 amino acids. DNA of the CDR3: TGCGCCAGCAGCTTGGAGAGTAGTCAGCCCCAGCATTTT. Residues: CASSLESSQPQHF.

J is TRBJ1-1 and V is TRBV28; D is perhaps TRBD1 (6 bases). The V end was cut by 4 bases, the J end by 7 bases, with 10 bases between. CDR1 MDHEN and CDR2 SYDVKM come from the germline V gene. This CDR3 has 12 residues. The CDR3, as DNA: TGTGCCAGCAGTTCGGGACATATTGAAGCTTTCTTT. It is translated as CASSSGHIEAFF.

This chain joins TRBV30 and TRBJ1-6; D not resolved. The V and J ends lost 5 bases and 5 bases respectively, with 10 bases between them. The CDR3 has 13 amino acids. In germline, CDR1 is GTSNPN, CDR2 SVGIG (reference sequence). DNA for the CDR3: TGTGCCTGGGAAAGACAAGATAATTCACCCCTCCACTTT. It is translated as CAWERQDNSPLHF. The full variable domain, completed using reference TRBV30 and TRBJ1-6, is SQTIHQWPATLVQPVGSPLSLECTVEGTSNPNLYWYRQAAGRGLQLLFYSVGIGQISSEVPQNLSASRPQDRQFILSSKKLLLSDSGFYLCAWERQDNSPLHFGNGTRLTVT.

V usage is TRBV13 and J usage is TRBJ2-3, with TRBD1 identical over 7 bases. With V trimmed by 1 base and J by 2 bases, 6 bases remained unmatched. In germline, CDR1 is PRHDT, CDR2 FYEKMQ (reference sequence). The CDR3 runs to 16 residues. The CDR3 loop reads CASSLVPTGITDTQYF. CDR3 in DNA: TGTGCCAGCAGCTTAGTTCCGACAGGGATCACAGATACGCAGTATTTT.

This chain joins TRBV5-1 and TRBJ2-3; TRBD1 aligns across 11 bases. The ends lost 2 bases at V and 6 bases at J; junction bases unmatched: 5. Germline V CDR1 and CDR2: SGHRS, YFSETQ. The CDR3 covers 15 residues. DNA of the CDR3: TGCGCCAGCAGCTTCCGGGACAGGGGGTTGGATACGCAGTATTTT. Translated: CASSFRDRGLDTQYF. The complete variable domain, with remaining parts taken from reference TRBV5-1 and TRBJ2-3, reads KAGVTQTPRYLIKTRGQQVTLSCSPISGHRSVSWYQQTPGQGLQFLFEYFSETQRNKGNFPGRFSGRQFSNSRSEMNVSTLELGDSALYLCASSFRDRGLDTQYFGPGTRLTVL.

This clone was seen only a few times. The rearrangement links TRBV6-1 to TRBJ1-5; tentative D call: TRBD1 (5 bases). The CDR3 runs 14 residues. The germline V gene has CDR1 MNHNS and CDR2 SASEGT. Trimming removed 7 bases from V and 6 bases from J, with 16 bases in between. CDR3 DNA sequence: TGTGCCAGCATTGCCTCGGACGGGGGTCAGCCCCAGCATTTT. This encodes CASIASDGGQPQHF.

V usage is TRBV19 and J usage is TRBJ2-2; 7 nucleotides agree with TRBD2. Germline CDR1 and CDR2: LNHDA and SQIVND (reference sequence). This CDR3 comprises 17 residues. V was pared by 8 bases and J by 1 base, with 13 bases of the junction left unmatched. This CDR3 reads CASHRRRGTQNTGELFF. CDR3 nucleotides: TGTGCCAGTCACCGGAGGCGGGGGACCCAGAACACCGGGGAGCTGTTTTTT.

The rearrangement uses TRBV7-8 and TRBJ1-1; D gene unclear. Germline V gives CDR1 SGHVS, CDR2 FQNEAQ. CDR3 length: 16 amino acids. With 3 bases removed from V and 8 bases from J, the gap between germline ends came to 22 bases. CDR3 sequence reads: CASSLRQTLGGREAFF. The CDR3 DNA reads TGTGCCAGCAGCTTGAGGCAGACGTTGGGTGGGAGAGAAGCTTTCTTT.

The chain uses TRBV30 and TRBJ1-1; D is undetermined. The CDR3 runs 11 residues. The germline gives CDR1 GTSNPN, CDR2 SVGIG (reference sequence). Trimming removed 3 bases at V and 7 bases at J, with 9 bases between. The CDR3 DNA is TGTGCCTGGAGCCGAGATTTTGAAGCTTTCTTT. This sequence encodes CAWSRDFEAFF. The full variable domain, completed using reference TRBV30 and TRBJ1-1, is SQTIHQWPATLVQPVGSPLSLECTVEGTSNPNLYWYRQAAGRGLQLLFYSVGIGQISSEVPQNLSASRPQDRQFILSSKKLLLSDSGFYLCAWSRDFEAFFGQGTRLTVV.

The gene calls are TRBV27 and TRBJ2-1, with 7 bases matching TRBD2. This CDR3 has 15 residues. CDR1 is MNHEY and CDR2 is SMNVEV in the germline V gene (reference sequence). The ends lost 1 base at V and 2 bases at J; junction bases unmatched: 2. The CDR3 here is CASSLLAGPYNEQFF. In nucleotides, the CDR3 is TGTGCCAGCAGTTTATTAGCGGGCCCCTACAATGAGCAGTTCTTC.